The 30 T cell receptor beta chains below all came from one sample that was sequenced in a study of multiple sclerosis patients with progressive multifocal leukoencephalopathy (dated by TCRdb to the late 2010s). The sample's time point, from its label and the paper: before natalizumab initiation. Libraries were made using the immunoSEQ multiplex PCR assay. TCRdb stores this immuneACCESS table with in-frame sequences only. Part of the clones is absent; in the studies checked, under half of the shortfall reflects unresolved V genes, and no reason is known for the rest. The sample includes around 32,000 clones, with 92% observed a single time. Of the sample, more than 1.5% falls within the top ten clones. The sample taken for sequencing was PBMCs. The receptors come from a man in his thirties or forties with multiple sclerosis.

The chain carries TRBV19 and TRBJ2-1; a possible D gene is TRBD1 (5 bases). V lost 5 bases to trimming and J lost 5 bases, with 13 bases between them. The V gene's germline CDR1 is LNHDA and CDR2 SQIVND (reference sequence). The CDR3 is 14 residues long. CDR3 in DNA: TGTGCCAGTAGTCACAGGTCCCTCAACAATGAGCAGTTCTTC. It translates to CASSHRSLNNEQFF.

V is TRBV5-1 and J is TRBJ1-3; D is uncertain. V lost 0 bases, J lost 0 bases, and 10 bases lay in between. This CDR3 is 16 amino acids long. CDR1 is SGHRS, CDR2 YFSETQ, per germline. CDR3 DNA: TGCGCCAGCAGCTTGGAGGGCAGGCACTCTGGAAACACCATATATTTT. It yields the protein CASSLEGRHSGNTIYF.

This clone was seen a few times. The V gene is TRBV10-3, the J gene TRBJ1-5, with 7 bases fitting TRBD1. Germline V gene data show CDR1 as ENHRY and CDR2 as SYGVKD. This CDR3 spans 14 amino acids. The trim removed 0 bases at V and 6 bases at J, leaving 2 bases unmatched. CDR3 sequence reads: CAISESTGTQPQHF. For the CDR3, the DNA is TGTGCCATCAGTGAGTCGACAGGGACTCAGCCCCAGCATTTT.

This clone was recorded once. The J gene is TRBJ1-1, the V gene TRBV6-5; possible D gene TRBD1, 5 bases. CDR1 MNHEY and CDR2 SVGAGI come from the germline V gene. This CDR3 region has 14 residues. V lost 6 bases, J lost 5 bases, and 16 bases lay in between. CDR3 coding DNA: TGTGCCAGCAGGGAGGGGCACGCAAATACTGAAGCTTTCTTT. This translates into CASREGHANTEAFF.

The V call is TRBV4-2, the J call TRBJ2-1; D call uncertain. V lost 1 base and J 10 bases, leaving 17 bases between the germline ends. CDR3 length: 15 amino acids. Germline CDR1 reads LGHNA; CDR2 reads YNFKEQ. The CDR3 sequence is CASSQAATKEIEQFF. The CDR3 DNA reads as TGTGCCAGCAGCCAAGCGGCTACCAAGGAGATAGAGCAGTTCTTC.

This chain uses TRBV30 with TRBJ1-1, with 9 bases matching TRBD1. V trimming: 4 bases; J trimming: 7 bases; junction bases outside the gene matches: 7. CDR1 and CDR2 from the germline V gene are GTSNPN and SVGIG (reference sequence). The CDR3 consists of 13 residues. In nucleotides, the CDR3 is TGTGCCTGGACTCGGGACAGGGCTGGTGAAGCTTTCTTT. It encodes CAWTRDRAGEAFF.

The chain is built from TRBV5-4 and TRBJ1-2; a weak D match, TRBD1 (6 bases). V was clipped by 4 bases and J by 4 bases, with 17 bases between them. The CDR3 totals 15 residues. Germline V gene data show CDR1 as SGHNT and CDR2 as YYREEE (reference sequence). The CDR3 nucleotides are TGTGCCAGCAGCCTACAAATGGCAGGGGTCTATGGCTACACCTTC. Residues: CASSLQMAGVYGYTF.

The chain is built from TRBV29-1 and TRBJ1-2; D unclear. CDR1 SQVTM and CDR2 ANQGSEA come from the germline V gene. The ends were cut back, 6 bases at V and 0 bases at J, with 5 bases in the middle. CDR3 length: 11 amino acids. The CDR3 nucleotides read TGCAGCGTAAGAGCTAACTATGGCTACACCTTC. Translation: CSVRANYGYTF.

This chain uses TRBV4-1 with TRBJ1-1; no firm D call. This CDR3 contains 13 residues. Germline assignment: CDR1 MGHRA and CDR2 YSYEKL. The germline V and J ends were trimmed by 1 base and 10 bases, with 13 bases remaining between them. The CDR3 bases are TGCGCCAGCAGCCAAGGGTCTGGGTTAGGAGCTTTCTTT. Translation: CASSQGSGLGAFF.

The chain uses TRBV7-3 and TRBJ2-7; TRBD1 is a possible D gene (7 bases). There are 16 residues in the CDR3. V lost 1 base, J lost 2 bases, and 15 bases lay in between. Germline CDR1 and CDR2: SGHTA and FQGTGA. The CDR3 DNA reads TGTGCCAGCAGCTTAAATCGGCAGGGGGGCACCTACGAGCAGTACTTC. Translated: CASSLNRQGGTYEQYF.

The rearrangement uses TRBV10-3 and TRBJ1-1; 8 nucleotides line up with TRBD1. This CDR3 region has 13 residues. J lost 7 bases, V lost 4 bases, and 5 bases had no gene match. Germline-derived CDR1 and CDR2 are ENHRY and SYGVKD. For the CDR3, the DNA is TGTGCCATCAGTGCGCTCGACAGGGGTGAAGCTTTCTTT. Its translation is CAISALDRGEAFF.

V gene TRBV27 combines with J gene TRBJ2-6, with no clear D. The CDR3 length is 15 residues. Germline-derived CDR1 and CDR2 are MNHEY and SMNVEV (reference sequence). Trimming left V 3 bases short and J 0 bases short, with 6 bases between. The CDR3 sequence: CASSFSGSGANVLTF. The CDR3, as DNA: TGTGCCAGCAGTTTTTCCGGCTCTGGGGCCAACGTCCTGACTTTC.

V and J are TRBV19 and TRBJ2-1; 13 positions match TRBD2. With V trimmed by 5 bases and J by 10 bases, 8 bases remained unmatched. The CDR3 runs 15 residues. Per germline, CDR1 LNHDA and CDR2 SQIVND (reference sequence). CDR3 in amino acids: CASSGTSGVLSEQFF. CDR3 in DNA: TGTGCCAGTAGTGGGACTAGCGGGGTCCTTAGCGAGCAGTTCTTC.

J is TRBJ1-5 and V is TRBV2; 7 nucleotides align to TRBD1. There are 15 residues in the CDR3. Germline V gene lookup returns CDR1 SNHLY and CDR2 FYNNEI. After removal of 5 bases from V and 11 bases from J, the junction contained 15 bases not matched to a gene. The CDR3 region is CASSSRTGRRGAQHF. The CDR3 DNA reads TGTGCCAGCAGTTCCAGGACAGGTCGACGTGGTGCCCAGCATTTT.

This clone came up a few times. The V and J genes are TRBV19 and TRBJ1-3, with no clear D. Germline CDR1 and CDR2: LNHDA and SQIVND (reference sequence). V was pared by 0 bases and J by 0 bases, with 12 bases between. The CDR3 length is 17 residues. DNA of the CDR3: TGTGCCAGTAGTATAGATTCGGCCGGCCACTCTGGAAACACCATATATTTT. It yields the protein CASSIDSAGHSGNTIYF.

V is TRBV30 and J is TRBJ1-2, with 8 nucleotides matching TRBD1. In germline, CDR1 is GTSNPN, CDR2 SVGIG (reference sequence). CDR3 length equals 15 residues. V shed 2 bases and J 4 bases; nucleotides not matched to a gene: 9. CDR3 in DNA: TGTGCCTGGAGTAGAGGACAGGGACAAACCTATGGCTACACCTTC. Protein sequence: CAWSRGQGQTYGYTF.

The chain links TRBV5-1 to TRBJ2-5; 9 nucleotides match TRBD1. The CDR3 length is 15 residues. Per germline, CDR1 SGHRS and CDR2 YFSETQ. The ends lost 3 bases at V and 2 bases at J; junction bases unmatched: 5. For the CDR3, the DNA is TGCGCCAGCAGCTCGCCGGGACAGGGACAAGAGACCCAGTACTTC. Amino acid sequence: CASSSPGQGQETQYF.

The rearrangement joins TRBV6-6 to TRBJ2-7; D is perhaps TRBD1 or TRBD2 (6 bases each). Germline CDR1 reads MNHNY; CDR2 reads SVGAGI (reference sequence). The CDR3 extends over 13 amino acids. Trimming took off 2 bases at V and 7 bases at J, with 12 bases between the two ends. Written as DNA, the CDR3 is TGTGCCAGCAGTTACGCCGGAGGGGGTGAGCAGTACTTC. Amino acid sequence: CASSYAGGGEQYF.

CDR3 loop: CASSPTGGSYEQYF. For the CDR3, the DNA is TGTGCCAGCAGCCCTACTGGTGGCTCCTACGAGCAGTACTTC. V is TRBV7-2 and J is TRBJ2-7; D is undetermined. This CDR3 region has 14 residues. Germline CDR1 and CDR2: SGHTA and FQGNSA. V gave up 5 bases and J gave up 0 bases, with 11 bases separating them.

This chain joins TRBV5-4 and TRBJ2-2; D unclear. V shed 2 bases and J shed 0 bases, with 5 bases lying between them. CDR1 is SGHNT and CDR2 is YYREEE in the germline V gene (reference sequence). There are 14 residues in the CDR3. The CDR3 DNA reads as TGTGCCAGCAGCTTAGTGACGAACACCGGGGAGCTGTTTTTT. Translated: CASSLVTNTGELFF.

The chain recombines TRBV5-8 with TRBJ1-2, with a tentative D call TRBD1 (6 bases). The ends were cut back, 1 base at V and 4 bases at J, with 14 bases in the middle. CDR3 size: 15 residues. Germline V gene data show CDR1 as SGHTS and CDR2 as YDEGEE. CDR3 protein: CASSLFRGASYGYTF. CDR3 DNA: TGTGCCAGCAGCTTGTTCAGGGGCGCCAGCTATGGCTACACCTTC.

The rearrangement links TRBV5-1 to TRBJ2-7; 8 bases line up with TRBD1. Looked up from germline, CDR1 is SGHRS and CDR2 is YFSETQ. V shed 5 bases and J 4 bases; nucleotides not matched to a gene: 8. This CDR3 comprises 14 residues. The CDR3: CASRFTGGTYEQYF. The CDR3 nucleotides read TGCGCCAGCAGATTCACAGGGGGGACGTACGAGCAGTACTTC.

This clone was detected only once. This sequence joins TRBV19 and TRBJ1-3; 9 bases match TRBD1. Germline loops: CDR1 LNHDA, CDR2 SQIVND (reference sequence). The CDR3 totals 12 residues. J lost 6 bases, V lost 7 bases, and 1 base had no gene match. CDR3 DNA: TGTGCCAGTAAACAGGGGGCAAACACCATATATTTT. Protein: CASKQGANTIYF. Filled out from reference TRBV19 and TRBJ1-3, the complete variable domain reads DGGITQSPKYLFRKEGQNVTLSCEQNLNHDAMYWYRQDPGQGLRLIYYSQIVNDFQKGDIAEGYSVSREKKESFPLTVTSAQKNPTAFYLCASKQGANTIYFGEGSWLTVV.

The rearrangement links TRBV30 to TRBJ2-1; 7 nucleotides match TRBD2. CDR1 is GTSNPN, CDR2 SVGIG, per germline (reference sequence). Trimming cost V 4 bases and J 9 bases; bases outside gene matches: 6. The CDR3 sequence is 12 residues long. For the CDR3, the DNA is TGTGCCTGGAACGCGGGAGTGGGTGAGCAGTTCTTC. Translating gives CAWNAGVGEQFF.

The genes are TRBV27 and TRBJ2-7, with 7 bases identical to TRBD1. The length of the CDR3 is 15 residues. Germline-derived CDR1 and CDR2 are MNHEY and SMNVEV (reference sequence). J was trimmed by 5 bases and V by 4 bases; bases with no gene match: 11. The CDR3 region has the DNA TGTGCCAGCAGTTCCGTGACAGGGAAGTCCCACGAGCAGTACTTC. Translated: CASSSVTGKSHEQYF.

The chain couples TRBV7-2 to TRBJ2-7; D not certain. Germline CDR1 reads SGHTA; CDR2 reads FQGNSA. The CDR3 has 11 amino acids. V was trimmed by 5 bases and J by 4 bases, leaving 6 bases between them. The CDR3 DNA follows: TGTGCCAGCAGCCAGGTTTACGAGCAGTACTTC. It is translated as CASSQVYEQYF.

The rearrangement joins TRBV30 to TRBJ2-7, with 12 bases aligning to TRBD2. Unmatched junction bases numbered 4, after V lost 1 base and J lost 0 bases. Germline assignment: CDR1 GTSNPN and CDR2 SVGIG (reference sequence). The CDR3 extends over 16 amino acids. Written as DNA, the CDR3 is TGTGCCTGGAGTGCTCCGACTAGCGGGAGCTCCTACGAGCAGTACTTC. It translates to CAWSAPTSGSSYEQYF.

The rearrangement uses TRBV19 and TRBJ2-2; the D gene is possibly TRBD1 (6 bases). The CDR3 has 17 amino acids. Trimming took 6 bases from V and 1 from J, leaving 18 bases between them. From germline, CDR1 is LNHDA and CDR2 SQIVND (reference sequence). CDR3 in DNA: TGTGCCAGTAGAGCTGAACAGGGTGTGGGGAACACCGGGGAGCTGTTTTTT. This translates into CASRAEQGVGNTGELFF.

There are a few counts of this clone. The chain combines TRBV29-1 with TRBJ1-2; D is unresolved. Germline CDR1 is SQVTM and CDR2 is ANQGSEA. The ends were cut back, 3 bases at V and 2 bases at J, with 7 bases in the middle. This CDR3 is 12 amino acids long. The DNA for the CDR3 is TGCAGCGTTGACGGGGAGAACTATGGCTACACCTTC. Its translation is CSVDGENYGYTF.

This chain links TRBV7-9 with TRBJ2-3; 15 bases are a match to TRBD2. V dropped 5 bases and J dropped 6; count of bases not matched to a gene: 9. The CDR3 runs to 17 residues. CDR1 is SEHNR, CDR2 FQNEAQ, per germline (reference sequence). The DNA of the CDR3 is TGTGCCAGCAGCCCAAACCTCGGGACTAGCGGGAGGGATACGCAGTATTTT. Translated: CASSPNLGTSGRDTQYF.